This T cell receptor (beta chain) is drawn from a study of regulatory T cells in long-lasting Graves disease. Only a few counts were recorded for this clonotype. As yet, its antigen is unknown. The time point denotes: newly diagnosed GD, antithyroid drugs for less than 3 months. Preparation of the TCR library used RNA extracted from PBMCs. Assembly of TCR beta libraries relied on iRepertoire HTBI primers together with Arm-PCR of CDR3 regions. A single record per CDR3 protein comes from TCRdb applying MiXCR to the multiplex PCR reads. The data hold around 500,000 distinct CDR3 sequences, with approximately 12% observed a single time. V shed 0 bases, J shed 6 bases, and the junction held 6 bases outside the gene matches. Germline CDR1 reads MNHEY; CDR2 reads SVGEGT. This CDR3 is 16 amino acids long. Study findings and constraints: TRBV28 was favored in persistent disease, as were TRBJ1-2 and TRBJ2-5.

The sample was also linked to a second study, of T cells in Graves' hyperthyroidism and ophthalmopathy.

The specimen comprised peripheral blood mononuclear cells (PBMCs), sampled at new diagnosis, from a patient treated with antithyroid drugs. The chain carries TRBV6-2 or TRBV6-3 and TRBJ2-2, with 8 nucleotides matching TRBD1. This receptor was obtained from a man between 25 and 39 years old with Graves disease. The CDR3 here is CASSYSAGGPSGELFF. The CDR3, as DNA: TGTGCCAGCAGTTACTCGGCAGGGGGCCCCTCCGGGGAGCTGTTTTTT.